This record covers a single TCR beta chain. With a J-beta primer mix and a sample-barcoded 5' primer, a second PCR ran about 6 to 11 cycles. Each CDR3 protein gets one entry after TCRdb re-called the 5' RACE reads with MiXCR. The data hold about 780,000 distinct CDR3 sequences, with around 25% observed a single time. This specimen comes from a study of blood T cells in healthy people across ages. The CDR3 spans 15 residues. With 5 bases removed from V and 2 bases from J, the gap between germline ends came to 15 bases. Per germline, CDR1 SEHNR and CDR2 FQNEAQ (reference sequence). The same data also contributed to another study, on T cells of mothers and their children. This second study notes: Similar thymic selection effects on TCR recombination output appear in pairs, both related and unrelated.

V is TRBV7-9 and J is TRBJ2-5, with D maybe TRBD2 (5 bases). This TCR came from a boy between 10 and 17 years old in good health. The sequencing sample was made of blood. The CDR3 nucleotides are TGTGCCAGCAGCCCGGAAAGGTCGGGACAAGAGACCCAGTACTTC. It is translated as CASSPERSGQETQYF.